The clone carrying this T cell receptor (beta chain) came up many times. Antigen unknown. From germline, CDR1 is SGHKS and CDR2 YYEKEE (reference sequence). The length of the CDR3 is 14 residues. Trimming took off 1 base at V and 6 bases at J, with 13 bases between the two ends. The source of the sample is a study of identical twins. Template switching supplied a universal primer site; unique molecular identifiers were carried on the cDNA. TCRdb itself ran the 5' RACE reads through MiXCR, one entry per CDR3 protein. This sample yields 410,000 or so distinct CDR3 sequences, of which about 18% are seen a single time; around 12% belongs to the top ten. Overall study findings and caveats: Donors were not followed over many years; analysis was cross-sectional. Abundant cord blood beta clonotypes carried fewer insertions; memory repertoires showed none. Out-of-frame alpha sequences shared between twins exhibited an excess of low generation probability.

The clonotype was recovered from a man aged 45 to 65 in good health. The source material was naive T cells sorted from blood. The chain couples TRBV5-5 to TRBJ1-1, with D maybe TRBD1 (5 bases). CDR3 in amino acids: CASSLLRQGSEAFF. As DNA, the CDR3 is TGTGCCAGCAGCTTGTTACGGCAGGGTTCTGAAGCTTTCTTT.